One and the same sample provided the 16 T cell receptor beta chains below, sequenced in a study of T cell responses to AZD1222 COVID-19 vaccine (dated by TCRdb to the early 2020s). Library construction relied on the immunoSEQ multiplex PCR assay. Held by TCRdb, this immuneACCESS table contains in-frame sequences only and omits some clones. Under half of the omission traces to an unresolved V gene where checked; the cause of the rest is unknown. The sample contains fewer than 150,000 clones, approximately 93% of them found a single time. Of the sample, around 0.91% is held by the ten largest clones. Reading the label with the study, this specimen's time point is: baseline before first vaccination. Sequencing used peripheral blood, obtained on day 0 of AZD1222 vaccination. All receptors come from an adult in good health.

The chain recombines TRBV7-2 with TRBJ2-2; TRBD2 agrees at 9 bases. The CDR3 totals 15 residues. After removal of 0 bases from V and 4 bases from J, the junction contained 0 bases not matched to a gene. Per the germline V gene, CDR1 is SGHTA and CDR2 is FQGNSA. The CDR3 DNA reads as TGTGCCAGCAGCTTAGCGCGGGGGGGCACCGGGGAGCTGTTTTTT. Translation gives CASSLARGGTGELFF.

This clone was observed a single time. The chain is built from TRBV20-1 and TRBJ1-5; 7 nucleotides match TRBD1. This CDR3 spans 15 amino acids. The ends lost 3 bases at V and 1 base at J; junction bases unmatched: 6. The germline V gene encodes CDR1 DFQATT and CDR2 SNEGSKA (reference sequence). The CDR3: CSASQTGWSNQPQHF. The CDR3 DNA reads TGCAGTGCTAGTCAGACAGGGTGGAGCAATCAGCCCCAGCATTTT.

The chain is built from TRBV5-1 and TRBJ1-1, with D tentatively TRBD1 (6 bases). Trimming shortened V by 3 bases and J by 2 bases, and 20 bases separated the two germline ends. CDR3 length equals 17 residues. Per the germline V gene, CDR1 is SGHRS and CDR2 is YFSETQ. The CDR3 DNA reads TGCGCCAGCAGCTGGGGGGCAGGGCGCCTACTAAACACTGAAGCTTTCTTT. It encodes CASSWGAGRLLNTEAFF.

The chain joins TRBV6-2 or TRBV6-3 to TRBJ1-5; D perhaps matches TRBD1 (6 bases). CDR3 length: 15 residues. Trimming pared 4 bases from V and 4 bases from J, leaving 14 bases between. Germline V gene lookup returns CDR1 MNHEY and CDR2 SVGEGT. The CDR3 DNA reads as TGTGCCAGCAGTTCGACGGGGGCTGGGAATCAGCCCCAGCATTTT. Translation: CASSSTGAGNQPQHF.

V is TRBV11-2 and J is TRBJ1-1; no clear D. V lost 1 base and J lost 1, with 19 bases in between. This CDR3 has 18 amino acids. Germline values: CDR1 SGHAT, CDR2 FQNNGV. CDR3 sequence reads: CASSLAGSYDPRNTEAFF. The CDR3 nucleotides are TGTGCCAGCAGCTTAGCTGGCAGTTATGACCCAAGGAACACTGAAGCTTTCTTT. The full variable domain, in which reference TRBV11-2 and TRBJ1-1 provide the parts outside the CDR3, is EAGVAQSPRYKIIEKRQSVAFWCNPISGHATLYWYQQILGQGPKLLIQFQNNGVVDDSQLPKDRFSAERLKGVDSTLKIQPAKLEDSAVYLCASSLAGSYDPRNTEAFFGQGTRLTVV.

This chain links TRBV7-2 with TRBJ2-5, with a tentative D call TRBD2 (6 bases). Germline V gene data show CDR1 as SGHTA and CDR2 as FQGNSA. This CDR3 is 15 amino acids long. V was shortened by 7 bases and J by 1 base, with 16 bases between the two germline ends. Written as DNA, the CDR3 is TGTGCCAGCACTATAGCCGGGAGCCCCCAAGAGACCCAGTACTTC. Translated, it gives CASTIAGSPQETQYF. The full variable domain, with the rest looked up from reference TRBV7-2 and TRBJ2-5, is GAGVSQSPSNKVTEKGKDVELRCDPISGHTALYWYRQSLGQGLEFLIYFQGNSAPDKSGLPSDRFSAERTGGSVSTLTIQRTQQEDSAVYLCASTIAGSPQETQYFGPGTRLLVL.

The chain has TRBV5-1 and TRBJ2-1, with 11 bases fitting TRBD2. Germline trimming cut 0 bases from V and 7 bases from J; bases unmatched to any gene: 3. CDR1 and CDR2 (germline): SGHRS, YFSETQ. CDR3 length: 15 amino acids. The CDR3 DNA reads as TGCGCCAGCAGCTTGGAGGCTAGCGGGGGGAATGAGCAGTTCTTC. Translating it yields CASSLEASGGNEQFF.

The chain is built from TRBV25-1 and TRBJ2-2; the D is unclear. The CDR3 is 16 residues long. Germline lookup yields CDR1 MGHDK and CDR2 SYGVNS. V was clipped by 3 bases and J by 1 base, with 12 bases between them. The CDR3 sequence is CASSDGPDLNTGELFF. The DNA of the CDR3 is TGTGCCAGCAGTGATGGGCCAGATCTGAACACCGGGGAGCTGTTTTTT.

DNA of the CDR3: TGTGCCAGCCAGGATAACAGGGATACTGAAGCTTTCTTT. Residues: CASQDNRDTEAFF. The chain combines TRBV6-5 with TRBJ1-1; maybe TRBD1 (6 bases). CDR3 length equals 13 residues. Trimming pared 8 bases from V and 5 bases from J, leaving 15 bases between. The germline CDR1 and CDR2 sequences are MNHEY and SVGAGI.

This chain joins TRBV9 and TRBJ2-3, with 12 bases lining up with TRBD2. CDR1 and CDR2 from the germline V gene are SGDLS and YYNGEE. This CDR3 comprises 16 residues. V lost 3 bases and J lost 4; bases outside the gene matches: 6. DNA of the CDR3: TGTGCCAGCAGCGCCCTAGCGGGGGGGCCGGCAGATACGCAGTATTTT. Translation gives CASSALAGGPADTQYF.

The gene calls are TRBV6-6 and TRBJ1-1, with 8 bases that match TRBD1. Germline lookup yields CDR1 MNHNY and CDR2 SVGAGI (reference sequence). J gave up 4 bases and V 5 bases, and 9 bases lay outside the gene matches. The CDR3 loop spans 15 amino acids. This chain's CDR3 is CASSLPQGAGTEAFF. In nucleotides, the CDR3 is TGTGCCAGCAGTCTGCCCCAGGGGGCGGGCACTGAAGCTTTCTTT.

The chain carries TRBV29-1 and TRBJ2-5; TRBD1 aligns across 9 bases. Germline V lookup: CDR1 SQVTM, CDR2 ANQGSEA. V was clipped by 0 bases and J by 3 bases; unmatched bases: 5. The CDR3 is made up of 15 amino acids. CDR3 sequence: CSVEDGRDREETQYF. As DNA, the CDR3 is TGCAGCGTTGAAGATGGCCGGGACAGGGAAGAGACCCAGTACTTC.

This chain joins TRBV7-2 and TRBJ1-2; D may be TRBD1 (5 bases). The V gene lost 4 bases and the J gene lost 2 bases, with 20 bases spanning the gap. The CDR3 runs 17 residues. Germline CDR1 is SGHTA and CDR2 is FQGNSA. CDR3 in amino acids: CASSSFHGGRVNYGYTF. CDR3 bases: TGTGCCAGCAGCTCATTTCATGGGGGAAGGGTAAACTATGGCTACACCTTC.

This chain connects TRBV28 to TRBJ1-5; possibly TRBD1 for D (5 bases). There are 14 residues in the CDR3. Germline CDR1 reads MDHEN; CDR2 reads SYDVKM. Between the trimmed V and J ends, which lost 2 bases and 6 bases, there was a span of 11 bases. DNA for the CDR3: TGTGCCAGCAGTTTACAGGGCTGGGGTCAGCCCCAGCATTTT. Protein sequence: CASSLQGWGQPQHF.

This chain joins TRBV7-9 and TRBJ2-2; D perhaps matches TRBD1 (5 bases). Germline V gene sequence: CDR1 SEHNR, CDR2 FQNEAQ (reference sequence). Between the trimmed V and J ends, which lost 6 bases and 0 bases, there was a span of 11 bases. This CDR3 region has 15 residues. CDR3 DNA: TGTGCCAGCAGTGGGGCCCCGGCGAACACCGGGGAGCTGTTTTTT. Translation gives CASSGAPANTGELFF.

The chain recombines TRBV6-5 with TRBJ1-6; D is possibly TRBD1 (5 bases). There are 15 residues in the CDR3. V was pared by 10 bases and J by 5 bases, with 18 bases between. CDR1 is MNHEY and CDR2 is SVGAGI in the germline V gene. The CDR3: CATGRGPWDNSPLHF. CDR3 nucleotide sequence: TGTGCCACGGGGCGGGGACCCTGGGATAATTCACCCCTCCACTTT.